This T cell receptor (beta chain) was captured in a study of blood T cell repertoires in COVID-19. Background on the study: Nucleic acid was either cDNA or gDNA, and it came from T cells, B-cell-depleted T cells, or PBMCs.

Per the study methods: Amplification of reference gene primers was used by the study to estimate nucleated cell counts. Some clones are missing from TCRdb's copy, which holds only in-frame ones; the method was immunoSEQ multiplex PCR. V and J calls and clone size follow that table, whereas D and trimming were derived from the DNA. The data hold about 250,000 clones, with about 82% observed a single time. V was pared by 6 bases and J by 8 bases, with 14 bases between. In germline, CDR1 is MGHDK, CDR2 SYGVNS. The CDR3 sequence is 13 residues long. Material: peripheral blood. This sequence joins TRBV25-1 and TRBJ2-1; the D gene is possibly TRBD2 (6 bases). This receptor was obtained from a man aged 50-60 years with active or convalescent COVID-19. DNA for the CDR3: TGTGCCAGCAGAGCGGGTGGTCGGGATGAGCAGTTCTTC. Residues: CASRAGGRDEQFF.